This TCR beta chain was sequenced during a study of neurological immune-mediated disorders. This clonotype showed up many times. TCRdb passed the 5' RACE reads through MiXCR, listing each CDR3 protein once. In the table there are around 20,000 distinct CDR3 sequences, about 10% of which are singletons. The V gene's germline CDR1 is LGHDT and CDR2 YNNKEL (reference sequence). This CDR3 spans 13 amino acids. Trimming took off 1 base at V and 9 bases at J, with 12 bases between the two ends. The chain has TRBV3-1 and TRBJ1-1; D remains ambiguous. Sample: PBMCs. This clonotype was sampled from a woman aged 60 to 75 with HTLV-1-associated myelopathy (HAM/TSP). The CDR3 coding sequence is TGTGCCAGCAGCCAAGTAAGAGAGACAAAAGCTTTCTTT. It translates to CASSQVRETKAFF.